This T cell receptor (beta chain) derives from a study of cytomegalovirus exposure and HLA in healthy donors. CDR1 is MNHNS and CDR2 is SASEGT in the germline V gene. This CDR3 spans 13 amino acids. Trimming pared 7 bases from V and 1 base from J, leaving 10 bases between. Concerning this clone itself: Its antigen is unidentified.

Overall study results and limits: In a later analysis, TCR beta V- and J-gene trimming was associated with a missense DCLRE1C variant. Cytomegalovirus status was reportedly diagnosed by the classifier with high sensitivity and specificity.

Primers: 60 Vbeta forward and 13 Jbeta reverse. Original processing methods: In a later analysis, the count reached some 83 million unique TCR beta chains, with 10 million to 11 million shared. Assay used: immunoSEQ multiplex PCR; TCRdb lists only in-frame clones, some missing. The V and J calls and the clone size are those of that table, but D and trimming were determined from the DNA. Here the sample spans 95,000 to 150,000 clones, 60% to 85% being singletons. Sequenced input: PBMCs. This chain links TRBV6-1 with TRBJ1-1; TRBD1 might be the D (5 bases). This TCR was sampled from a female donor in good health and CMV-seronegative. CDR3 in amino acids: CASNFGQNTEAFF. DNA for the CDR3: TGTGCCAGCAACTTCGGACAGAACACTGAAGCTTTCTTT.